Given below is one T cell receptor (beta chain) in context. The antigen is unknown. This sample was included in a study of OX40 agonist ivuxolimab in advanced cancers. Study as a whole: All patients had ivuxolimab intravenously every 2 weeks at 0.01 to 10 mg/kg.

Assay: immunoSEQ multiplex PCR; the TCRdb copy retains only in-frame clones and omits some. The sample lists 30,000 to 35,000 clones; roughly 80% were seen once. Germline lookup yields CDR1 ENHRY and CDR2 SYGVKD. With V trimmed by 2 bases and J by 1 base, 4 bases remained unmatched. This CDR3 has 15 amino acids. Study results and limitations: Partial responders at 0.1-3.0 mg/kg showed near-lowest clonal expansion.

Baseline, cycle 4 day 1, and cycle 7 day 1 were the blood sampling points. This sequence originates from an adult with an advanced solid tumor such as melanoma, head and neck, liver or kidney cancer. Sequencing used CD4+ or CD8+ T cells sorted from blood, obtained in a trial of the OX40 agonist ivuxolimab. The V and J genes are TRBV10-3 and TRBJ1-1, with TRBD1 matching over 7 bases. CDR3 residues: CAISELQGPNTEAFF. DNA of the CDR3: TGTGCCATCAGTGAGCTACAGGGGCCGAACACTGAAGCTTTCTTT.